Here is one TCR beta chain with its context. The same CDR3 arises from other DNA sequences in this sample as well. The data belong to a study of blood T cell repertoires in COVID-19. In the study overall: Italy, Spain and the United States were the sources of the convalescent and acute COVID-19 samples. PBMCs, B-cell-depleted T cells, or T cells were the source of the cDNA or gDNA that made up the material.

As handled by the study authors: Reference gene primers were amplified, and this amplification served to estimate nucleated cell counts. Method: immunoSEQ multiplex PCR; TCRdb's copy keeps in-frame clones and lacks some. V and J calls and clone size are given by that table; D and trimming were obtained from the DNA. Seen here are 200,000 to 300,000 clones, under 90% observed once, and the top ten hold less than 5%. Unmatched junction bases numbered 9, after V lost 4 bases and J lost 2 bases. The CDR3 runs 17 residues. CDR1 is MGHRA, CDR2 YSYEKL, per germline. This chain joins TRBV4-1 and TRBJ1-5; TRBD1 matches 9 bases. The source is a man in his fifties or sixties with acute or convalescent COVID-19. Specimen: peripheral blood. The CDR3 is CASSPGQGGLGNQPQHF. The CDR3 DNA reads TGCGCCAGCAGCCCGGGACAGGGCGGGTTGGGCAATCAGCCCCAGCATTTT.